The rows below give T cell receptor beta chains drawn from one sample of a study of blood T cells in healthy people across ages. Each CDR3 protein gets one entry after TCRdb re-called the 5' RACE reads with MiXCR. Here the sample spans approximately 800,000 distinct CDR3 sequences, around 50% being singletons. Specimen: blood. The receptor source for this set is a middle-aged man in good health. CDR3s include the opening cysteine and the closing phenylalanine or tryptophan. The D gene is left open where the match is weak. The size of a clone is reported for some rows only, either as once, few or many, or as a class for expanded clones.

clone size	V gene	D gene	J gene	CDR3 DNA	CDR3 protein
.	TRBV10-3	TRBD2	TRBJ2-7	TGTGCCAGCAGAGAGCTCTCGTCTAGCGGGAGGAGGTACGAGCAGTACTTC	CASRELSSSGRRYEQYF
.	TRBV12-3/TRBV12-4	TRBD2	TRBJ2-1	TGTGCCAGCACTTGGGGGGAGGGCCTCGATGAGCAGTTCTTC	CASTWGEGLDEQFF
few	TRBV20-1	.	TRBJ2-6	TGCAGTGCTAGCCCTCGCCTGGGGGGGGCCAACGTCCTGACTTTC	CSASPRLGGANVLTF
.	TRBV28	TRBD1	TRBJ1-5	TGTGCCAGCAGCATATCCGGGACAGGGTACCAGCCCCAGCATTTT	CASSISGTGYQPQHF
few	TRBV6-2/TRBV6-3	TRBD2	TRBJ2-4	TGTGCCAGCAGTTACTCCAGCGGGAGGGCCGATGAGCAGTACTTC	CASSYSSGRADEQYF
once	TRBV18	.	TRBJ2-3	TGTGCCAGCTCACCAGCCACCCTGACAGATACGCAGTATTTT	CASSPATLTDTQYF
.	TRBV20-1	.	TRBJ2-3	TGCAGTGCTAGAGATCTGTTCTTCCAGACCTCTAGCACAGATACGCAGTATTTT	CSARDLFFQTSSTDTQYF
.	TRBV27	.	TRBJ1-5	TGTGCCAGCAGTTTAGTCCCGTCTAGCAATCAGCCCCAGCATTTT	CASSLVPSSNQPQHF
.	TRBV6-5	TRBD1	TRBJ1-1	TGTGCCAGCAGTTCCGGGACAGGCGAACAGGGGAGGACTGAAGCTTTCTTT	CASSSGTGEQGRTEAFF
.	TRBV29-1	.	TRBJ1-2	TGCAGCGTTCTCTCCTTTATCGGGGCGGGTAACTATGGCTACACCTTC	CSVLSFIGAGNYGYTF
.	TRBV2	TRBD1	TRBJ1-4	TGTGCCAGCAGCGGGGACAGAAACAATGAAAAACTGTTTTTT	CASSGDRNNEKLFF
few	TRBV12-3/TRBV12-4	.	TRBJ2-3	TGTGCCAGCAGTTTGCCCTCCAATGCGCAGTATTTT	CASSLPSNAQYF
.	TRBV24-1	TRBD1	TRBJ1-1	TGTGCCACCCGGACAGGGACCACTGAAGCTTTCTTT	CATRTGTTEAFF
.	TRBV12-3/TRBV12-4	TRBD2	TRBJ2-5	TGTGCCAGCAGTTGGCGACTAGCGGGAGGGCCCGGAAAGACCCAGTACTTC	CASSWRLAGGPGKTQYF
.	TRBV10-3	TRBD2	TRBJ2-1	TGTGCCATCAGTGAAGGCCGGACTAGCAATGAGCAGTTCTTC	CAISEGRTSNEQFF
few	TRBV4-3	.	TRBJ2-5	TGCGCCAGCAGCCACGTGGGGGAAGAGACCCAGTACTTC	CASSHVGEETQYF
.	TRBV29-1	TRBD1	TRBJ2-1	TGCAGCGTTGACCCCCGACAGGGGGCTGGCGACAATGAGCAGTTCTTC	CSVDPRQGAGDNEQFF
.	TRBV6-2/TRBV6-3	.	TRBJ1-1	TGTGCCAGCAGTGTGGACGGAACATTGAACACTGAAGCTTTCTTT	CASSVDGTLNTEAFF
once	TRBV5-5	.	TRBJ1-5	TGTGCCAGCAATCGGGACAACAATCAGCCCCAGCATTTT	CASNRDNNQPQHF
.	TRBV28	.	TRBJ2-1	TGTGCCAGCAACAGGCGGCAGGGGTACAATGAGCAGTTCTTC	CASNRRQGYNEQFF
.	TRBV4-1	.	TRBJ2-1	TGCGCCAGCAGCCACCTCTATGAGCAGTTCTTC	CASSHLYEQFF
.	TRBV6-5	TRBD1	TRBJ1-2	TGTGCCAGCAGGGGCAGGTGGACAGGCGAATATGGCTACACCTTC	CASRGRWTGEYGYTF
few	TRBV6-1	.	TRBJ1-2	TGTGCCAGCAGTGAGTCGGACTTTGATTCTCTGGGTGGCTACACCTTC	CASSESDFDSLGGYTF
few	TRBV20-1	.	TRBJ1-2	TGCAGTGCCAGCAGAGGGGATGGCTACACCTTC	CSASRGDGYTF
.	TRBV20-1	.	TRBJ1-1	TGCAGTGCTAGAGGGGGGACCCAAAGTGAAGCTTTCTTT	CSARGGTQSEAFF
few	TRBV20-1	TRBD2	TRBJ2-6	TGCAGTGCTAGTGCGGGGGTTGGGGCCAACGTCCTGACTTTC	CSASAGVGANVLTF
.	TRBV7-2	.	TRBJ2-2	TGTGCCAGCAGCCCGACCGTTAAGGTCGCCGGGGAGCTGTTTTTT	CASSPTVKVAGELFF
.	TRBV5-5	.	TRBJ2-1	TGTGCCAGCAGCTTGGACGGGGTTATCCGCCAAAATGAGCAGTTCTTC	CASSLDGVIRQNEQFF
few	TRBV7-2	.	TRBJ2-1	TGTGCCAGCAGCTTATTCGCGGGGTTTAGCGGTAACAATGAGCAGTTCTTC	CASSLFAGFSGNNEQFF
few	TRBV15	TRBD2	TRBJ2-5	TGTGCCACCAGCACCGGCATGGGGGATGCAGGACTAGCAGGAGAGACCCAGTACTTC	CATSTGMGDAGLAGETQYF
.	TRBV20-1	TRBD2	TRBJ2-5	TGCAGTGCCAAGACTAGCGGGAGGCCGGGGGAGACCCAGTACTTC	CSAKTSGRPGETQYF
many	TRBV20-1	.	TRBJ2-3	TGCAGTGCTAGCGTGCGGGCGGGGAGCACAGATACGCAGTATTTT	CSASVRAGSTDTQYF
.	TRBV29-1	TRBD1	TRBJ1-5	TGCAGCGTTGAAACGGGACAGGGCCCAAGGCCCCAGCATTTT	CSVETGQGPRPQHF
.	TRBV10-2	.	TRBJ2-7	TGCGCCACCCAAAGCTCCCAGGGGTACGAGCAGTACTTC	CATQSSQGYEQYF
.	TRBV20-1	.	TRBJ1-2	TGCAGTGCTAGCGGCAGCTCCTATGGCTACACCTTC	CSASGSSYGYTF
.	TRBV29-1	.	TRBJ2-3	TGCAGCGTTGTTCCTGCCAGGGCTCCAGATACGCAGTATTTT	CSVVPARAPDTQYF
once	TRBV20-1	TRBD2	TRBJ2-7	TGCAGTGCTAGCGGACTACGGCTAGCGGGGGCCCCAACCTACGAGCAGTACTTC	CSASGLRLAGAPTYEQYF
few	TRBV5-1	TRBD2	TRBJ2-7	TGCGCCAGCAGCTCCGACCCACTAGCGGGAGGCTCCTACGAGCAGTACTTC	CASSSDPLAGGSYEQYF
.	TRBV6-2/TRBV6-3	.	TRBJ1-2	TGTGCCAGCAGTTACTCGTTTGACGGAAGATATGGCTACACCTTC	CASSYSFDGRYGYTF
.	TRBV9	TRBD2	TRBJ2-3	TGTGCCAGTACCCGGACTAGCGGGGGGGCGGGCACAGATACGCAGTATTTT	CASTRTSGGAGTDTQYF
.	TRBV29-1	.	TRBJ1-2	TGCAGCGTTCGGAGGGATGGCTACACCTTC	CSVRRDGYTF
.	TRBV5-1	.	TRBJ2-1	TGCGCCAGCAGCTTGGCCGTCAGGGGCGCGAATGAGCAGTTCTTC	CASSLAVRGANEQFF
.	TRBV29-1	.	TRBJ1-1	TGCAGCGAGGGGGGGGCTACGAACACTGAAGCTTTCTTT	CSEGGATNTEAFF
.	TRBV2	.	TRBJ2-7	TGTGCCAGCAGGGGGTGGCTAGAGTACAATGAGCAGTACTTC	CASRGWLEYNEQYF
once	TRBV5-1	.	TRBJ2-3	TGCGCCAGCAGCCCAGGGGGAGGCGGGGACACAGATACGCAGTATTTT	CASSPGGGGDTDTQYF
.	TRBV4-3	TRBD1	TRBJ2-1	TGCGCCAGCAGCCAAGATAGGGGACAGAGCCAAGAGACCCAGTTCTTC	CASSQDRGQSQETQFF
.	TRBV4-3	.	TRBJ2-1	TGCGCCAGCAGCCAGGGGGAAATGGCTTCCCAGGCGGGTGAGCAGTTCTTC	CASSQGEMASQAGEQFF
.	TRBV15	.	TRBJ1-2	TGTGCCACCAGGGGGGGGGCCAAGTCTAACTATGGCTACACCTTC	CATRGGAKSNYGYTF
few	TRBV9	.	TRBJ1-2	TGTGCCAGCAGCGTAGACCGGACAGTAAACTATGGCTACACCTTC	CASSVDRTVNYGYTF